The entry below describes one TCR beta chain. This CDR3 has 21 amino acids. J lost 0 bases, V lost 1 base, and 10 bases had no gene match. CDR1 is SGHRS and CDR2 is YFSETQ in the germline V gene. These data are taken from a study of T cell changes during pregnancy in multiple sclerosis. Data came from immunoSEQ multiplex PCR; TCRdb stores just in-frame clones and leaves some out. The table lists around 42,000 clones, 92% of them singletons. The V and J genes are TRBV5-1 and TRBJ2-6, with 13 bases identical to TRBD2. Here the sequenced sample was CD4+ T cells from peripheral blood mononuclear cells, taken in the third trimester of pregnancy. The sequence came from a female donor with multiple sclerosis, enrolled in a pregnancy study. CDR3 protein: CASSLNRLAGGLNSGANVLTF. CDR3 DNA sequence: TGCGCCAGCAGCTTGAATAGACTAGCGGGAGGTCTCAACTCTGGGGCCAACGTCCTGACTTTC.